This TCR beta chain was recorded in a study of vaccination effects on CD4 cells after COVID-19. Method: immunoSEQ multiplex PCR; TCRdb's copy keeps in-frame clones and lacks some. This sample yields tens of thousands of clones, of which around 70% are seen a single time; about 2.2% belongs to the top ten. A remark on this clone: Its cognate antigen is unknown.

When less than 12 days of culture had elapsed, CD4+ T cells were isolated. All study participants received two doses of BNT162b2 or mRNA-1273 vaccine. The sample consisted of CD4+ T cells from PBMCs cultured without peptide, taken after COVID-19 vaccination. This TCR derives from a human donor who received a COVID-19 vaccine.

CDR3 bases: TGTGCCAGCAGTTACGTGAGCACTGAAGCTTTCTTT. Translation gives CASSYVSTEAFF. The chain joins TRBV6-6 to TRBJ1-1; no clear D. The V gene's germline CDR1 is MNHNY and CDR2 SVGAGI (reference sequence). This CDR3 spans 12 amino acids. Trimming cost V 2 bases and J 4 bases, with 5 bases left between them.